Following are 5 T cell receptor beta chains from one sample sequenced in a study of vaccination effects on CD4 cells after COVID-19. Which antigens these TCRs recognize remains unknown. Antigen-specific CD4+ T cells expanded by the ViraFEST assay with viral peptide pools were then sequenced. Having been cultured for roughly 11 days, the cells underwent CD4+ T cell isolation. Testing of the vaccine recipients showed negative nucleocapsid antibodies and no prior SARS-CoV-2 infection. Produced via immunoSEQ multiplex PCR; TCRdb's table is partial and in-frame only. This repertoire shows about 52,000 clones, about four fifths found once; its top ten account for around 6%. This sample comprised CD4+ T cells from PBMCs cultured with HCoV-OC43 spike peptides, obtained before COVID-19 vaccination. Documented subset: HCoV-OC43 spike overlapping peptide pool stimulation. The receptors shown here come from a human donor who received a COVID-19 vaccine.

The genes are TRBV4-3 and TRBJ1-5, with a weak D call TRBD1 (6 bases). V lost 0 bases and J 4 bases, leaving 19 bases between the germline ends. Per germline, CDR1 LGHNA and CDR2 YSLEER. The CDR3 is 18 amino acids. The CDR3 is CASSQDHVNRVYNQPQHF. The CDR3 DNA reads as TGCGCCAGCAGCCAAGATCATGTGAACAGGGTCTATAATCAGCCCCAGCATTTT.

This clone was picked up one time. This chain connects TRBV6-2 or TRBV6-3 to TRBJ1-1; D gene uncertain. This CDR3 contains 12 residues. V was cut by 1 base and J by 11 bases, with 11 bases left in between. Germline V CDR1 and CDR2: MNHEY, SVGEGT. In nucleotides, the CDR3 is TGTGCCAGCAGTTACTTCCTCGAAGGGGCTTTCTTT. Residues: CASSYFLEGAFF.

CDR3 nucleotide sequence: TGCGCCAGCAGCCCACCCGGACAGGGCGGTTTGAATGAGCAGTTCTTC. It codes for CASSPPGQGGLNEQFF. This chain connects TRBV5-1 to TRBJ2-1; TRBD1 aligns across 8 bases. Trimming removed 4 bases from V and 7 bases from J; junction bases left unmatched: 13. This CDR3 is 16 amino acids long. From germline, CDR1 is SGHRS and CDR2 YFSETQ.

V and J are TRBV19 and TRBJ1-5; a possible D gene is TRBD1 (6 bases). V gave up 6 bases and J gave up 2 bases, with 14 bases separating them. This CDR3 region has 15 residues. The germline gives CDR1 LNHDA, CDR2 SQIVND (reference sequence). CDR3 sequence: CASRPRGARNQPQHF. DNA of the CDR3: TGTGCCAGTAGGCCCCGGGGGGCTCGCAATCAGCCCCAGCATTTT. Looking up the rest from reference TRBV19 and TRBJ1-5 gives the full variable domain: DGGITQSPKYLFRKEGQNVTLSCEQNLNHDAMYWYRQDPGQGLRLIYYSQIVNDFQKGDIAEGYSVSREKKESFPLTVTSAQKNPTAFYLCASRPRGARNQPQHFGDGTRLSIL.

V gene TRBV14 combines with J gene TRBJ2-5, with 9 bases matching TRBD1. CDR3 size: 21 residues. V was clipped by 2 bases and J by 1 base; unmatched bases: 20. Germline V gene sequence: CDR1 SGHDN, CDR2 FVKESK. CDR3 coding DNA: TGTGCCAGCAGCCAACCTCTGGGGCCGGGACAGGGACCGTATAGCCAAGAGACCCAGTACTTC. Its translation is CASSQPLGPGQGPYSQETQYF.